The clone carrying this T cell receptor beta chain was observed at least ten times. The sample originates from a study of neurological immune-mediated disorders. TCRdb reprocessed the 5' RACE reads with MiXCR, giving one entry per CDR3 protein. The sample yields roughly 52,000 distinct CDR3 sequences, around 3.8% seen once. Trimming cost V 0 bases and J 4 bases; bases outside gene matches: 1. CDR1 is SEHNR, CDR2 FQNEAQ, per germline (reference sequence). The CDR3 sequence is 14 residues long. The source of this sequence is a woman between 40 and 55 years old with multiple sclerosis. The V gene is TRBV7-9, the J gene TRBJ1-2; the match to TRBD1 covers 8 bases. The specimen sequenced was CD4+ T cells from blood. CDR3 in DNA: TGTGCCAGCAGCTTAGCGGGACAGGCCTATGGCTACACCTTC. This translates into CASSLAGQAYGYTF.